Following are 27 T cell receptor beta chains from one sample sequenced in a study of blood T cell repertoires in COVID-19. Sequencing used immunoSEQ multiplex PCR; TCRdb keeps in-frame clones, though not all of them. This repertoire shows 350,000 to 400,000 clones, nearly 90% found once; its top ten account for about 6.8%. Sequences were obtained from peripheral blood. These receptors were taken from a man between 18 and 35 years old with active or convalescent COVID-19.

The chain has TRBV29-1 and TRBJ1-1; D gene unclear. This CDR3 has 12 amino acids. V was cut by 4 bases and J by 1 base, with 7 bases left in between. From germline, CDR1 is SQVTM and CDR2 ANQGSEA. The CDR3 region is CSVGLPNTEAFF. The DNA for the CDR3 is TGCAGCGTTGGACTGCCGAACACTGAAGCTTTCTTT.

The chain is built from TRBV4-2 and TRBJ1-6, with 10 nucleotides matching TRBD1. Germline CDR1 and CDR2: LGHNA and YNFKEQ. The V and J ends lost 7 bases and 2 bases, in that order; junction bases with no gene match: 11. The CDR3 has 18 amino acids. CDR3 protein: CASMSRDRGRAYNSPLHF. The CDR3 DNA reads TGTGCCAGCATGTCCCGGGACAGGGGTAGGGCCTATAATTCACCCCTCCACTTT.

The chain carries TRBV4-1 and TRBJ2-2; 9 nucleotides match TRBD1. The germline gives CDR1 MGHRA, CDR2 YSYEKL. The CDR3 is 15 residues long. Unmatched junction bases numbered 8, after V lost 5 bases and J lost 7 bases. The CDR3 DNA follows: TGCGCCAGCAGCTCACAGGGGGCGCAGGGCGGGGAGCTGTTTTTT. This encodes CASSSQGAQGGELFF.

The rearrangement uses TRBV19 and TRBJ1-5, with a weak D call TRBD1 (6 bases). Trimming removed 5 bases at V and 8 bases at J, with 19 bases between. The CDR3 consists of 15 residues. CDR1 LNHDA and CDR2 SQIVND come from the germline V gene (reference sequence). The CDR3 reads CASSRTGKSSEPQHF. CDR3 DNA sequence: TGTGCCAGTAGTCGAACAGGGAAATCATCAGAGCCCCAGCATTTT.

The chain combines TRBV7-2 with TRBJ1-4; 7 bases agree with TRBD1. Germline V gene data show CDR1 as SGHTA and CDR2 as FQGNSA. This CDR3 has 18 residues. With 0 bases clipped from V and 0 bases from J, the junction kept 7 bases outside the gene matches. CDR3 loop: CASSLATGSSPTNEKLFF. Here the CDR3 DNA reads TGTGCCAGCAGCTTAGCGACAGGGAGCTCTCCAACTAATGAAAAACTGTTTTTT.

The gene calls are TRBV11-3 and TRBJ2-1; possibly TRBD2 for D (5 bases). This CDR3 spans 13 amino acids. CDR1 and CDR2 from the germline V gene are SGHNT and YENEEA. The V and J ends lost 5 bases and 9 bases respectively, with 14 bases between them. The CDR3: CASSGLTSVEQFF. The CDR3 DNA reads TGTGCCAGCAGCGGACTTACCTCTGTTGAGCAGTTCTTC.

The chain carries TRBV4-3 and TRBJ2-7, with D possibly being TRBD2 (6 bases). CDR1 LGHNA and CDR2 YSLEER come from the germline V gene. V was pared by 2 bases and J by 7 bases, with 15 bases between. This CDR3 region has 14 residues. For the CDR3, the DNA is TGCGCCAGCAGCCAAAGATGGGGGAGCGGGGAGCAGTACTTC. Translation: CASSQRWGSGEQYF.

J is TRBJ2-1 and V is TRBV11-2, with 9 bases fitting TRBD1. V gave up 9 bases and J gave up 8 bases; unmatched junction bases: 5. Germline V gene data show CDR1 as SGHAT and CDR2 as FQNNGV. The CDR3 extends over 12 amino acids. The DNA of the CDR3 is TGTGCCAGTTGGACAGGGGCGGATGAGCAGTTCTTC. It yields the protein CASWTGADEQFF. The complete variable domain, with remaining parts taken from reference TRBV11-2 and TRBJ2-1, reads EAGVAQSPRYKIIEKRQSVAFWCNPISGHATLYWYQQILGQGPKLLIQFQNNGVVDDSQLPKDRFSAERLKGVDSTLKIQPAKLEDSAVYLCASWTGADEQFFGPGTRLTVL.

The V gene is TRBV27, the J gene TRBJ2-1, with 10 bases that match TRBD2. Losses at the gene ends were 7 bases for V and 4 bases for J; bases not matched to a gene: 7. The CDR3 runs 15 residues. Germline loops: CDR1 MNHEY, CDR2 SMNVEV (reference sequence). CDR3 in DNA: TGTGCCAGCACCGAAAGACTAGCGGGTTACAATGAGCAGTTCTTC. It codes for CASTERLAGYNEQFF.

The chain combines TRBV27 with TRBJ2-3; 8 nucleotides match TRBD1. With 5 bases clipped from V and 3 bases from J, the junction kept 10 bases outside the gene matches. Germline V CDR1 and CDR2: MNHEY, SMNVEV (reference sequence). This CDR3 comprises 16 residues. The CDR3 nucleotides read TGTGCCAGCAGTAGACCGACAGGGGAGTGGACAGATACGCAGTATTTT. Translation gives CASSRPTGEWTDTQYF.

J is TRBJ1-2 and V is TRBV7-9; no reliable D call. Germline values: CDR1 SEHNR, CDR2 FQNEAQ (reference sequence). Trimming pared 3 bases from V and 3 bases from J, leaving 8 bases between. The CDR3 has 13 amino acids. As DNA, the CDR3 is TGTGCCAGCAGCTTTCGGACTGACTATGGCTACACCTTC. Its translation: CASSFRTDYGYTF.

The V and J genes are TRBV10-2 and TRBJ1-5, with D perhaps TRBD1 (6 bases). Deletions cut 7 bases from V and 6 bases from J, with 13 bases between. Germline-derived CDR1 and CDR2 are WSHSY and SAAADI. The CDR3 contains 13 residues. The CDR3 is CASTGGASQPQHF. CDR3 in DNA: TGCGCCAGCACCGGGGGGGCGAGTCAGCCCCAGCATTTT.

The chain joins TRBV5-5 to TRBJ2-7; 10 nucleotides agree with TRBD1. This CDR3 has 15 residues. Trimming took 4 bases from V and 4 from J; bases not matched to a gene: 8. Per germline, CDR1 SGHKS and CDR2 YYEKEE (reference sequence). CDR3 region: CASSPRTGGRYEQYF. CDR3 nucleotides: TGTGCCAGCAGCCCCCGGACAGGGGGGAGGTACGAGCAGTACTTC.

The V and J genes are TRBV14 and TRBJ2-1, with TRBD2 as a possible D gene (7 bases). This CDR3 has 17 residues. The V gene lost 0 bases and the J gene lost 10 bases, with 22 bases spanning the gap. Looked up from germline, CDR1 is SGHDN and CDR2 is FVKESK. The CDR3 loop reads CASSQEGTGGLGAEQFF. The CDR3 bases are TGTGCCAGCAGCCAAGAAGGTACGGGGGGCCTCGGCGCGGAGCAGTTCTTC.

In DNA, the CDR3 is TGTGCCAGCAGTTTTACAGGGTCCTCCTACGAGCAGTACTTC. Its translation: CASSFTGSSYEQYF. The chain links TRBV27 to TRBJ2-7; the D gene is possibly TRBD1 (6 bases). V lost 3 bases and J lost 0, with 9 bases in between. Per germline, CDR1 MNHEY and CDR2 SMNVEV (reference sequence). This CDR3 has 14 amino acids.

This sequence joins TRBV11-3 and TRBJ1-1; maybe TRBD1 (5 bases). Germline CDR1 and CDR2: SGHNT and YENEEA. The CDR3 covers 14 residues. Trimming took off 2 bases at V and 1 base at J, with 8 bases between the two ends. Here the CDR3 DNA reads TGTGCCAGCAGCTTACAGGGAACGAACACTGAAGCTTTCTTT. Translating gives CASSLQGTNTEAFF.

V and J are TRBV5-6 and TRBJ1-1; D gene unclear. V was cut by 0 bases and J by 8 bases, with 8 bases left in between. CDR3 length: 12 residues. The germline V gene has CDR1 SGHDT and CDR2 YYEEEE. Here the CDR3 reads CASSLGAMEAFF. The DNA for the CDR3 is TGTGCCAGCAGCTTGGGGGCAATGGAAGCTTTCTTT.

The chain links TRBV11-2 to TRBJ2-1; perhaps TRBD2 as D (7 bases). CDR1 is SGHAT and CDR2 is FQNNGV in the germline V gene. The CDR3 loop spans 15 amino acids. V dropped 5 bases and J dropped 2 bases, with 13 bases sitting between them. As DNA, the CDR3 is TGTGCCAGCAGCCTAGGGGGGGGAGCCTACAATGAGCAGTTCTTC. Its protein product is CASSLGGGAYNEQFF. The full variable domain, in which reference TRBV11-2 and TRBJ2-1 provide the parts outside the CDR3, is EAGVAQSPRYKIIEKRQSVAFWCNPISGHATLYWYQQILGQGPKLLIQFQNNGVVDDSQLPKDRFSAERLKGVDSTLKIQPAKLEDSAVYLCASSLGGGAYNEQFFGPGTRLTVL.

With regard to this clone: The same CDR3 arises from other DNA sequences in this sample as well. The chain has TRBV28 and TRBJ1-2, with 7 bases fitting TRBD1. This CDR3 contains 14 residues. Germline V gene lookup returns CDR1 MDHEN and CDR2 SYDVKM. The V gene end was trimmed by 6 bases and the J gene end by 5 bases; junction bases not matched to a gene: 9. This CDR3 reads CASRPDRVGYGYTF. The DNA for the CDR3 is TGTGCCAGCAGGCCCGACAGGGTAGGGTATGGCTACACCTTC.

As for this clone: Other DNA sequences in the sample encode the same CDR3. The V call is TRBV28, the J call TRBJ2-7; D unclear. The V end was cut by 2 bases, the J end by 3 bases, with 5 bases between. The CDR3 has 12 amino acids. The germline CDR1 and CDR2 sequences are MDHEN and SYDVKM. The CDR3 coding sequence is TGTGCCAGCAGTTTAGGGCTCTACGAGCAGTACTTC. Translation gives CASSLGLYEQYF. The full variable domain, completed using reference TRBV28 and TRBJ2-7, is DVKVTQSSRYLVKRTGEKVFLECVQDMDHENMFWYRQDPGLGLRLIYFSYDVKMKEKGDIPEGYSVSREKKERFSLILESASTNQTSMYLCASSLGLYEQYFGPGTRLTVT.

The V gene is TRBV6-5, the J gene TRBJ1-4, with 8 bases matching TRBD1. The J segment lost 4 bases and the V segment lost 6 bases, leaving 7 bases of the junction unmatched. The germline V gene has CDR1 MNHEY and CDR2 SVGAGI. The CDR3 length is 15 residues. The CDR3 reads CASRPRQGNNEKLFF. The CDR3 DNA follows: TGTGCCAGCAGACCACGACAGGGGAATAATGAAAAACTGTTTTTT.

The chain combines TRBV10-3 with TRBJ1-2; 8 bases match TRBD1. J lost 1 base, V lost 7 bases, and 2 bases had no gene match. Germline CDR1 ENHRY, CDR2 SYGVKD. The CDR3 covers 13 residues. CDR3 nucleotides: TGTGCCATCAAGGACAGGGTTAACTATGGCTACACCTTC. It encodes CAIKDRVNYGYTF.

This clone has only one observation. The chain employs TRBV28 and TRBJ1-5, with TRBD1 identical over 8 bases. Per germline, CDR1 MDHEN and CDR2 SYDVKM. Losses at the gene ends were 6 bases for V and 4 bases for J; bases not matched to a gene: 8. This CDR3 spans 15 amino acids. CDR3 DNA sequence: TGTGCCAGCAGGGCTAGGACAGGGCCTAATCAGCCCCAGCATTTT. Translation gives CASRARTGPNQPQHF.

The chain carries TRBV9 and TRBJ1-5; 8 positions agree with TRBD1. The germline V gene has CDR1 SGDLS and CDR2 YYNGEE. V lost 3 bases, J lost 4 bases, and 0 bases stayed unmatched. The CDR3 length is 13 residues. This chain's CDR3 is CASSGTGNQPQHF. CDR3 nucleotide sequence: TGTGCCAGCAGCGGGACAGGGAATCAGCCCCAGCATTTT.

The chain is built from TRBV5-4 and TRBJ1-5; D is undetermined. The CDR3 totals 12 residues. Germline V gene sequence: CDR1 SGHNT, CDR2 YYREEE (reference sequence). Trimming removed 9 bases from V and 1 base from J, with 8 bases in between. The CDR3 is CAMGQSNQPQHF. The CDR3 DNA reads TGTGCCATGGGCCAGAGCAATCAGCCCCAGCATTTT.

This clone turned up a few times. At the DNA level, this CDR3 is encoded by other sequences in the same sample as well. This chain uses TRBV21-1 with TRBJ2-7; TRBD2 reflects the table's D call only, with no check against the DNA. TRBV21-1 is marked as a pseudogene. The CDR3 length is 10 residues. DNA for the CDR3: TGTGCCAGCAGCAGGACTGAGCAGTACTTC. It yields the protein CASSRTEQYF.

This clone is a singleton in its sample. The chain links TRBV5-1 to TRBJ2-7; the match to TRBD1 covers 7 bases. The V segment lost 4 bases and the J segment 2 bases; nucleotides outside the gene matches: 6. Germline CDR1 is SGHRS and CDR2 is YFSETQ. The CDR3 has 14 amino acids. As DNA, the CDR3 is TGCGCCAGCAGCCGGTCGGGACAGACCTACGAGCAGTACTTC. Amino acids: CASSRSGQTYEQYF. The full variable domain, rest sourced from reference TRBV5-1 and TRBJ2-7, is KAGVTQTPRYLIKTRGQQVTLSCSPISGHRSVSWYQQTPGQGLQFLFEYFSETQRNKGNFPGRFSGRQFSNSRSEMNVSTLELGDSALYLCASSRSGQTYEQYFGPGTRLTVT.